These T cell receptor beta chains were read from a single sample in a study of sequential checkpoint blockade in melanoma. Clones were sequenced by immunoSEQ multiplex PCR, and TCRdb holds only the in-frame ones, with some missing. The repertoire has 450 to 650 clones, about 24% of them found once; the top ten carry around 24%. This specimen consisted of tumor tissue (inferred from file names), obtained from a patient given nivolumab and ipilimumab in sequence. The origin of the receptors is a human donor with melanoma. CDR3s include the opening cysteine and the closing phenylalanine or tryptophan. The listing skips clone size in some rows; elsewhere it reads once, few, many or a size class.

>TRBJ1-3|TRBV19|few
CASSIGEGSGNTIYF
>TRBJ2-7|TRBV6-8|NA
CASKPSGETYEQYF
>TRBJ1-2|TRBV11-3|medium-sized
CASSGMLSRKTYGYTF
>TRBJ2-1|TRBV11-3|medium-sized
CASGSLAGLSNEQFF
>TRBJ1-4|TRBV6-8|few
CASSRTAHGQGDEKLFF
>TRBJ2-2|TRBV28|few
CASSRGGSGELFF
>TRBJ1-1|TRBV11-3|large
CASSLRDDLTEAFF
>TRBJ1-2|TRBV29-1|NA
CSVHTDTQGGYTF
>TRBJ2-7|TRBV11-3|few
CASSLGVEGLAGGSEQYF
>TRBJ2-7|TRBV6-8|medium-sized
CASIKAGLYEQYF
>TRBJ2-4|TRBV25-1|NA
CASSAGTGRNIQYF
>TRBJ1-1|TRBV11-3|large
CASSYDRVNTEAFF
>TRBJ2-7|TRBV29-1|NA
CSVDTGSNEQYF
>TRBJ1-2|TRBV11-3|medium-sized
CASSLSDRGLYGYTF
>TRBJ1-5|TRBV19|NA
CASSLRDRGSNQPQHF
>TRBJ2-1|TRBV9|NA
CASSEGSYNEQFF
>TRBJ2-1|TRBV6-8|medium-sized
CASSYLPGQASYNEQFF
>TRBJ2-2|TRBV11-3|medium-sized
CASSFEEYTGELFF
>TRBJ2-1|TRBV6-8|few
CASSYLGQYNEQFF
>TRBJ2-7|TRBV6-8|NA
CASSPPAGGLYEQYF
>TRBJ2-1|TRBV12-5|NA
CASGSPLSSVHEQFF
>TRBJ2-5|TRBV11-3|medium-sized
CASSGGQLPNQETQYF
>TRBJ2-3|TRBV9|large
CASSPGTSDGTDTQYF
>TRBJ2-7|TRBV6-8|medium-sized
CASTYLAGGPPSSYEQYF
>TRBJ1-1|TRBV11-3|medium-sized
CASSADSLNTEAFF
>TRBJ2-1|TRBV11-3|medium-sized
CASSWKTSDYNEQFF
>TRBJ2-7|TRBV6-8|medium-sized
CASSGGGRSNEQYF
>TRBJ2-2|TRBV11-3|medium-sized
CASSLVAGGPETGELFF
>TRBJ2-3|TRBV19|NA
CASSIGGGSTDTQYF
>TRBJ2-1|TRBV9|few
CASSSSSYNEQFF
>TRBJ2-1|TRBV18|NA
CASTDLGRENEQFF
>TRBJ2-1|TRBV11-3|medium-sized
CASSPSLGPLLEQFF
>TRBJ1-1|TRBV11-3|medium-sized
CASSLGGTVGPEAFF
>TRBJ1-1|TRBV6-8|large
CASSPPGWQNTEAFF
>TRBJ2-3|TRBV12-2|NA
CASRPADLGGTDTQYF
>TRBJ2-5|TRBV30|NA
CAWSGGVSGNQETQYF
>TRBJ2-1|TRBV25-1|NA
CASSARGSLGNEQFF
>TRBJ1-5|TRBV18|NA
CASSPGVGSQPQHF
>TRBJ2-3|TRBV9|NA
CASSVGRAGGPSEDTQYF
>TRBJ1-5|TRBV11-3|NA
CASSLDARGGAQHF
>TRBJ2-7|TRBV6-8|few
CASSYPRGTSGAYEQYF
>TRBJ2-1|TRBV12-5|NA
CASGTHNEQFF
>TRBJ2-5|TRBV6-8|NA
CASKLTGEGGETQYF
>TRBJ1-5|TRBV11-3|medium-sized
CASSLELRTGYSNQPQHF
>TRBJ1-2|TRBV19|NA
CATRDRYGYTF
>TRBJ2-5|TRBV19|once
CASSKLIGRQETQYF
>TRBJ2-3|TRBV11-3|medium-sized
CASSGTSGRATDTQYF